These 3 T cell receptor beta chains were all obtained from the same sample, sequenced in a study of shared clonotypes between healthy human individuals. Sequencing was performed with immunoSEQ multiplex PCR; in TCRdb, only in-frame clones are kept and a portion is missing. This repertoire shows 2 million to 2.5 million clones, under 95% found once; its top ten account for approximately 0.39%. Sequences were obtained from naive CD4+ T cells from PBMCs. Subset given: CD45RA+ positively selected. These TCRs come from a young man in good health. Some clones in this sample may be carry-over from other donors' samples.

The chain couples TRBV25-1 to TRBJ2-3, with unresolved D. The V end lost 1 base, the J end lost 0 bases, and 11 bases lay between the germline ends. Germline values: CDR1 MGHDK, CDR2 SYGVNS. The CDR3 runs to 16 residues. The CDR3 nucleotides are TGTGCCAGCAGTGAATTTGTCGGCACTAGCACAGATACGCAGTATTTT. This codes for CASSEFVGTSTDTQYF.

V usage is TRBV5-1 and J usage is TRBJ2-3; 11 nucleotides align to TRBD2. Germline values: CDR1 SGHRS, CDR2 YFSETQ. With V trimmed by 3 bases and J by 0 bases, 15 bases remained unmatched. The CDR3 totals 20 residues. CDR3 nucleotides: TGCGCCAGCAGCTCCTCACGATCCGGGACTAGCGGACCCAGCACAGATACGCAGTATTTT. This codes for CASSSSRSGTSGPSTDTQYF.

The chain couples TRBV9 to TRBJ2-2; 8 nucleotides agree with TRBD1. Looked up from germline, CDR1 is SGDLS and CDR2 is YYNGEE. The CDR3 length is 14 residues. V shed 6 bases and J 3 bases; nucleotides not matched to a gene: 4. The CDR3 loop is CASTGGPHTGELFF. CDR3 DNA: TGTGCCAGCACAGGGGGCCCTCACACCGGGGAGCTGTTTTTT.